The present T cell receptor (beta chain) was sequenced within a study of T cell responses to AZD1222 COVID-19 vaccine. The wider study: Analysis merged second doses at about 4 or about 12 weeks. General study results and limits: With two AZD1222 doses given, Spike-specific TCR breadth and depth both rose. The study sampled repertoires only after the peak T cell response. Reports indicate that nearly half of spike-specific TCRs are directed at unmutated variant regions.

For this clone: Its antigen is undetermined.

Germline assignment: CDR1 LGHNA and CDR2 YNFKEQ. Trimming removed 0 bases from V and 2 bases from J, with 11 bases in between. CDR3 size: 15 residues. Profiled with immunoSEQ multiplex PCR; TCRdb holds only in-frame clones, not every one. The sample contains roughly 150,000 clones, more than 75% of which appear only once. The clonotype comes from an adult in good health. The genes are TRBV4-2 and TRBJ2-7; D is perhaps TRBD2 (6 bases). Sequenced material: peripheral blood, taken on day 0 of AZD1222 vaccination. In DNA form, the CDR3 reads TGTGCCAGCAGCCAAGATTTGGGGGGAGCCTACGAGCAGTACTTC. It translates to CASSQDLGGAYEQYF.